Below are 24 T cell receptor beta chains sequenced from a single sample in a study of shared clonotypes between healthy human individuals. Clones were read by immunoSEQ multiplex PCR, and TCRdb kept only the in-frame ones, dropping some. This table has approximately 510,000 clones, 79% appearing once. The sample was PBMCs. The origin of the receptors is a woman aged 40 to 49 in good health. Some clones in this sample may be carry-over from other donors' samples.

Worth noting for this clone: The same CDR3 also results from other DNA sequences found in this sample. The chain is built from TRBV7-9 and TRBJ1-4; D is unresolved. V was pared by 5 bases and J by 5 bases, with 12 bases between. In germline, CDR1 is SEHNR, CDR2 FQNEAQ (reference sequence). The CDR3 loop spans 14 amino acids. CDR3 amino acids: CASSLSRGNEKLFF. The CDR3 bases are TGTGCCAGCAGCCTTAGCCGGGGAAATGAAAAACTGTTTTTT.

The rearrangement links TRBV9 to TRBJ1-1; D gene uncertain. The CDR3 extends over 14 amino acids. Trimming cost V 1 base and J 0 bases, with 7 bases left between them. CDR1 is SGDLS and CDR2 is YYNGEE in the germline V gene. The CDR3 protein is CASSVNSVNTEAFF. CDR3 DNA: TGTGCCAGCAGCGTAAATTCGGTGAACACTGAAGCTTTCTTT.

The chain is built from TRBV11-2 and TRBJ2-7; 8 nucleotides match TRBD2. V lost 2 bases, J lost 2 bases, and 5 bases stayed unmatched. The CDR3 has 15 amino acids. The germline CDR1 and CDR2 sequences are SGHAT and FQNNGV. The DNA of the CDR3 is TGTGCCAGCAGCTTATTGCGGGAGGTACCCTACGAGCAGTACTTC. Residues: CASSLLREVPYEQYF. The full variable domain, completed using reference TRBV11-2 and TRBJ2-7, is EAGVAQSPRYKIIEKRQSVAFWCNPISGHATLYWYQQILGQGPKLLIQFQNNGVVDDSQLPKDRFSAERLKGVDSTLKIQPAKLEDSAVYLCASSLLREVPYEQYFGPGTRLTVT.

This clone is a singleton in its sample. The chain links TRBV5-1 to TRBJ2-1; D is uncertain. The CDR3 consists of 12 residues. Germline CDR1 and CDR2: SGHRS and YFSETQ. V was cut by 4 bases and J by 8 bases, with 10 bases left in between. CDR3 coding DNA: TGCGCCAGCAGCCTCCAGGTCGATGAGCAGTTCTTC. Translated, it gives CASSLQVDEQFF. The entire variable domain, with the rest obtained from reference TRBV5-1 and TRBJ2-1, is as follows: KAGVTQTPRYLIKTRGQQVTLSCSPISGHRSVSWYQQTPGQGLQFLFEYFSETQRNKGNFPGRFSGRQFSNSRSEMNVSTLELGDSALYLCASSLQVDEQFFGPGTRLTVL.

V is TRBV6-1 and J is TRBJ2-1; D unclear. Deletions cut 7 bases from V and 0 bases from J, with 10 bases between. Per germline, CDR1 MNHNS and CDR2 SASEGT. This CDR3 is 14 amino acids long. The CDR3 sequence is CASTDWSSYNEQFF. The CDR3 coding sequence is TGTGCCAGCACCGACTGGAGCTCCTACAATGAGCAGTTCTTC.

Regarding this clone: Other DNA sequences in the same sample also yield this CDR3. The chain links TRBV10-1 to TRBJ2-1; D remains ambiguous. Germline V gene sequence: CDR1 WNHNN, CDR2 SYGVQD (reference sequence). V was clipped by 4 bases and J by 4 bases, with 8 bases between them. The CDR3 covers 13 residues. The CDR3 reads CASSVGQYNEQFF. In DNA form, the CDR3 reads TGCGCCAGCAGTGTCGGCCAGTACAATGAGCAGTTCTTC.

The genes are TRBV30 and TRBJ1-1; possible D gene TRBD1, 6 bases. Germline CDR1 and CDR2: GTSNPN and SVGIG (reference sequence). V was pared by 2 bases and J by 4 bases, with 17 bases between. The CDR3 loop spans 15 amino acids. CDR3 sequence reads: CAWSPPPGAFTEAFF. The CDR3 nucleotides read TGTGCCTGGAGTCCCCCCCCGGGGGCGTTCACTGAAGCTTTCTTT.

This chain connects TRBV2 to TRBJ2-7; D is ambiguous. Germline values: CDR1 SNHLY, CDR2 FYNNEI. V lost 5 bases and J lost 2, with 4 bases in between. This CDR3 is 11 amino acids long. This CDR3 reads CASSPTYEQYF. CDR3 nucleotides: TGTGCCAGCAGTCCTACCTACGAGCAGTACTTC. The whole variable domain, filled in from reference TRBV2 and TRBJ2-7, reads EPEVTQTPSHQVTQMGQEVILRCVPISNHLYFYWYRQILGQKVEFLVSFYNNEISEKSEIFDDQFSVERPDGSNFTLKIRSTKLEDSAMYFCASSPTYEQYFGPGTRLTVT.

The chain uses TRBV7-4 and TRBJ2-6; D might be TRBD1 (5 bases). V was cut by 5 bases and J by 5 bases, with 25 bases left in between. CDR3 size: 19 residues. Germline CDR1 and CDR2: SGHVT and SQSDAQ. CDR3 bases: TGTGCCAGCAGCGGCGGTAGTCAACGAGGACAAAGTCGGGCCAACGTCCTGACTTTC. Its protein is CASSGGSQRGQSRANVLTF.

The rearrangement uses TRBV6-5 and TRBJ1-2, with D uncertain. Trimming took 0 bases from V and 4 from J, leaving 9 bases between them. Germline CDR1 is MNHEY and CDR2 is SVGAGI. The CDR3 loop spans 14 amino acids. The CDR3 sequence is CASSYSKNGYGYTF. The CDR3 DNA reads TGTGCCAGCAGTTACTCGAAAAACGGCTATGGCTACACCTTC.

This clone was detected only once. The sample carries other DNA sequences with the same CDR3. V is TRBV6-1 and J is TRBJ2-2, with 9 bases matching TRBD2. This CDR3 is built from 16 residues. The germline V gene encodes CDR1 MNHNS and CDR2 SASEGT. The junction had 4 bases not matched to a gene; V was cut back by 2 bases and J by 3 bases. The CDR3 DNA is TGTGCCAGCAGTGAACTTGCGGGAGGGGACACCGGGGAGCTGTTTTTT. The encoded protein is CASSELAGGDTGELFF.

The gene calls are TRBV30 and TRBJ1-2, with D unclear. V was shortened by 0 bases and J by 5 bases, with 10 bases between the two germline ends. CDR1 GTSNPN and CDR2 SVGIG come from the germline V gene (reference sequence). This CDR3 contains 13 residues. The CDR3 protein is CAWSVIAGYGYTF. For the CDR3, the DNA is TGTGCCTGGAGTGTAATTGCTGGTTATGGCTACACCTTC.

The V call is TRBV19, the J call TRBJ2-5, with a possible D match to TRBD2 (6 bases). This CDR3 has 13 residues. From germline, CDR1 is LNHDA and CDR2 SQIVND (reference sequence). V lost 9 bases and J 1 base, leaving 12 bases between the germline ends. This CDR3 is CASGEVSQETQYF. For the CDR3, the DNA is TGTGCCAGCGGGGAGGTGTCCCAAGAGACCCAGTACTTC.

The rearrangement links TRBV19 to TRBJ1-5; maybe TRBD1 (5 bases). The CDR3 consists of 15 residues. The V and J ends lost 7 bases and 5 bases respectively, with 18 bases between them. The germline V gene encodes CDR1 LNHDA and CDR2 SQIVND (reference sequence). The CDR3 region has the DNA TGTGCCAGTACCCCCCGGGGGGGTGATTATCAGCCCCAGCATTTT. Residues: CASTPRGGDYQPQHF.

This clone was seen a few times. The chain couples TRBV29-1 to TRBJ1-1; D gene uncertain. This CDR3 region has 14 residues. V was trimmed by 0 bases and J by 4 bases, leaving 12 bases between them. In germline, CDR1 is SQVTM, CDR2 ANQGSEA. DNA of the CDR3: TGCAGCGTTGAAGACCCCCTGGTGGGCACTGAAGCTTTCTTT. Protein: CSVEDPLVGTEAFF. Combining the CDR3 with reference TRBV29-1 and TRBJ1-1 gives the whole variable domain SAVISQKPSRDICQRGTSLTIQCQVDSQVTMMFWYRQQPGQSLTLIATANQGSEATYESGFVIDKFPISRPNLTFSTLTVSNMSPEDSSIYLCSVEDPLVGTEAFFGQGTRLTVV.

The CDR3 DNA is TGTGCCAGCAGCGAAAGACTAGCGCACGAACAAGAGACCCAGTACTTC. It specifies CASSERLAHEQETQYF. This chain uses TRBV11-1 with TRBJ2-5, with 8 bases fitting TRBD2. The germline V gene encodes CDR1 SGHAT and CDR2 FQDESV (reference sequence). This CDR3 has 16 residues. With V trimmed by 5 bases and J by 2 bases, 10 bases remained unmatched. Full variable domain (rest looked up from reference TRBV11-1 and TRBJ2-5): EAEVAQSPRYKITEKSQAVAFWCDPISGHATLYWYRQILGQGPELLVQFQDESVVDDSQLPKDRFSAERLKGVDSTLKIQPAELGDSAMYLCASSERLAHEQETQYFGPGTRLLVL.

The chain links TRBV5-1 to TRBJ2-5, with D perhaps TRBD1 or TRBD2 (5 bases each). The length of the CDR3 is 14 residues. Per the germline V gene, CDR1 is SGHRS and CDR2 is YFSETQ. The V end lost 7 bases, the J end lost 5 bases, and 18 bases lay between the germline ends. The CDR3: CASWGSGLWETQYF. The CDR3 DNA reads as TGCGCCAGCTGGGGGAGCGGTTTGTGGGAGACCCAGTACTTC.

This chain connects TRBV27 to TRBJ2-1, with 11 bases aligning to TRBD2. The CDR3 spans 14 residues. V shed 7 bases, J shed 8 bases, and the junction held 7 bases outside the gene matches. The germline V gene has CDR1 MNHEY and CDR2 SMNVEV (reference sequence). The CDR3 sequence is CASKLAGGPDEQFF. The CDR3 DNA follows: TGTGCCAGCAAATTAGCGGGAGGGCCCGATGAGCAGTTCTTC.

This clone was seen more than once but under ten times. The J gene is TRBJ2-5, the V gene TRBV5-1; TRBD1 is a possible D gene (6 bases). Near its end, the DNA agrees better with TRBJ2-7, so the J call may be wrong. The CDR3 covers 15 residues. Germline CDR1 is SGHRS and CDR2 is YFSETQ. The CDR3 DNA reads as TGCGCCAGCAGCTTTCGGTTCGGGACATTCTACGAGCAGTACTTC. It encodes CASSFRFGTFYEQYF.

This chain uses TRBV11-1 with TRBJ2-7; D perhaps matches TRBD2 (6 bases). Trimming removed 2 bases from V and 4 bases from J, with 15 bases in between. The CDR3 totals 15 residues. Germline CDR1 and CDR2: SGHAT and FQDESV (reference sequence). CDR3 sequence: CASSLLRGGIYEQYF. CDR3 nucleotides: TGTGCCAGCAGCTTATTACGGGGCGGGATTTACGAGCAGTACTTC. Full variable domain (remainder filled in from reference TRBV11-1 and TRBJ2-7): EAEVAQSPRYKITEKSQAVAFWCDPISGHATLYWYRQILGQGPELLVQFQDESVVDDSQLPKDRFSAERLKGVDSTLKIQPAELGDSAMYLCASSLLRGGIYEQYFGPGTRLTVT.

This clone showed up many times. The chain recombines TRBV9 with TRBJ2-1, with 7 bases fitting TRBD2. V lost 0 bases, J lost 15 bases, and 15 bases stayed unmatched. CDR1 SGDLS and CDR2 YYNGEE come from the germline V gene. The CDR3 consists of 15 residues. Here the CDR3 DNA reads TGTGCCAGCAGCGTAGAGGGTTCGGGAATAGCGGGTTTGTTCTTC. Protein: CASSVEGSGIAGLFF.

In DNA form, the CDR3 reads TGTGCCAGCTCAAATATAGTTTCACAAGATACGCAGTATTTT. As protein: CASSNIVSQDTQYF. This chain uses TRBV18 with TRBJ2-3; D remains unclear. CDR1 KGHSH and CDR2 LQKENI come from the germline V gene. Trimming stripped 5 bases from V and 5 bases from J, with 14 bases between. The length of the CDR3 is 14 residues. Looking up the rest from reference TRBV18 and TRBJ2-3 gives the full variable domain: NAGVMQNPRHLVRRRGQEARLRCSPMKGHSHVYWYRQLPEEGLKFMVYLQKENIIDESGMPKERFSAEFPKEGPSILRIQQVVRGDSAAYFCASSNIVSQDTQYFGPGTRLTVL.

The V gene is TRBV19, the J gene TRBJ2-5, with D possibly being TRBD2 (5 bases). Deletions cut 3 bases from V and 4 bases from J, with 9 bases between. Germline CDR1 is LNHDA and CDR2 is SQIVND (reference sequence). CDR3 length: 13 residues. The CDR3 nucleotides are TGTGCCAGTAGTATGGAGGTGGGAGAGACCCAGTACTTC. Translated: CASSMEVGETQYF.

This rearrangement joins TRBV11-2 to TRBJ2-7; weak D call: TRBD2 (6 bases). With 5 bases removed from V and 5 bases from J, the gap between germline ends came to 16 bases. The V gene's germline CDR1 is SGHAT and CDR2 FQNNGV. The CDR3 has 14 amino acids. CDR3 in amino acids: CASSPRGIKDEQYF. The CDR3 region has the DNA TGTGCCAGCAGCCCCCGCGGGATTAAGGACGAGCAGTACTTC.